This TCR beta chain is drawn from a study of blood T cell repertoires in COVID-19. Study-wide context: Samples representing acute and convalescent COVID-19 were sourced from the United States, Italy and Spain.

Generated by immunoSEQ multiplex PCR, the TCRdb table keeps only in-frame clones and is missing some. The repertoire holds fewer than 250,000 clones, with 83% as singletons. The clonotype was recovered from a woman in her 50s who had been exposed to COVID-19. The sequenced sample was PBMCs or T cells enriched from blood (not recorded which).

The CDR3, as DNA: TGCAGCGTTGAAGTTGCGAGCGGGGGGGCAGGAGATACGCAGTATTTT. This translates into CSVEVASGGAGDTQYF. The chain couples TRBV29-1 to TRBJ2-3, with TRBD2 matching over 10 bases. This CDR3 is built from 16 residues. Germline values: CDR1 SQVTM, CDR2 ANQGSEA. The junction had 9 bases not matched to a gene; V was cut back by 1 base and J by 5 bases.